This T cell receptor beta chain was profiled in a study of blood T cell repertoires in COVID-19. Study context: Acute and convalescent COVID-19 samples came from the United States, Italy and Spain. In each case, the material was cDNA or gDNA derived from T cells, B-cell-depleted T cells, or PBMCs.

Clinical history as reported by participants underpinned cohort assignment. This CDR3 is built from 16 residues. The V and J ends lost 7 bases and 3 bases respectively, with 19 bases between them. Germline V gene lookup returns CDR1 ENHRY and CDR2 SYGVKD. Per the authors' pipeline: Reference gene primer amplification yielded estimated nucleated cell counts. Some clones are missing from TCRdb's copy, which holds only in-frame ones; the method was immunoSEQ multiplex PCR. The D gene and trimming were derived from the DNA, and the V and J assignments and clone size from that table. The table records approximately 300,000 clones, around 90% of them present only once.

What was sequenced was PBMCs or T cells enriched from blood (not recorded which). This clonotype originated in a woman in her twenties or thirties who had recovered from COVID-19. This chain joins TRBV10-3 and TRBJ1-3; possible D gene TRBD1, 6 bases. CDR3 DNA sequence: TGTGCCATCAAGGGTGACCTATCAGGGGATGGAAACACCATATATTTT. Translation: CAIKGDLSGDGNTIYF.